The TCR beta chain described here comes from a study of blood T cell repertoires in COVID-19. V was cut by 5 bases and J by 5 bases, with 15 bases left in between. Germline V gene sequence: CDR1 MNHEY, CDR2 SVGAGI. This CDR3 is built from 14 residues. Clones were sequenced by immunoSEQ multiplex PCR, and TCRdb holds only the in-frame ones, with some missing. The sample records approximately 63,000 clones, roughly three quarters being singletons. The sequencing input was peripheral blood. This TCR was sampled from a woman older than 75 with acute or convalescent COVID-19. The chain couples TRBV6-5 to TRBJ1-2; perhaps TRBD1 as D (5 bases). For the CDR3, the DNA is TGTGCCAGCAGTCCGGACATTATTGGGTATGGCTACACCTTC. It encodes CASSPDIIGYGYTF.